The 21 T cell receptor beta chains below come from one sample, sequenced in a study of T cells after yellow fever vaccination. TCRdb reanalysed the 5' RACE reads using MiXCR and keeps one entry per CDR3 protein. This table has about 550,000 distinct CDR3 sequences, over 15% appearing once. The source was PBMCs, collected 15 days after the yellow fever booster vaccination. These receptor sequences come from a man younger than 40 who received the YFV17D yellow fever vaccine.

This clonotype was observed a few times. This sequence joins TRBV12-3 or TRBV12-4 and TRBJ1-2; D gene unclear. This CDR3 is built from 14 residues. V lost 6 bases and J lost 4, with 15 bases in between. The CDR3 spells CASSPSWRGYGYTF. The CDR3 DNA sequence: TGTGCCAGCAGCCCCAGTTGGCGGGGCTATGGCTACACCTTC.

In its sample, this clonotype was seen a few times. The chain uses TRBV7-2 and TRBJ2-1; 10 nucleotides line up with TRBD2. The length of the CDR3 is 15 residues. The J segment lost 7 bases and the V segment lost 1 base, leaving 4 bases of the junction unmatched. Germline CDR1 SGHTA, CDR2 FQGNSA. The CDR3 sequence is CASSLVAGGGNEQFF. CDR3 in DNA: TGTGCCAGCAGCTTAGTAGCGGGAGGTGGAAATGAGCAGTTCTTC.

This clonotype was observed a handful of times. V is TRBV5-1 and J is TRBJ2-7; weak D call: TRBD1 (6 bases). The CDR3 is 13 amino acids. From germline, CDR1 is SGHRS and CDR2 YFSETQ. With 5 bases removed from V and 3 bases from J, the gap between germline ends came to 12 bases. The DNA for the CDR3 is TGCGCCAGCAGATCGACAGGATACTACGAGCAGTACTTC. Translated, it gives CASRSTGYYEQYF.

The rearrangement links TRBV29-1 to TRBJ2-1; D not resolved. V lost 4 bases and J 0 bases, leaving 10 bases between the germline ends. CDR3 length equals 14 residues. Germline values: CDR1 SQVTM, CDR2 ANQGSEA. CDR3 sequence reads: CSVGFGSSYNEQFF. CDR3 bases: TGCAGCGTTGGGTTCGGAAGCTCCTACAATGAGCAGTTCTTC.

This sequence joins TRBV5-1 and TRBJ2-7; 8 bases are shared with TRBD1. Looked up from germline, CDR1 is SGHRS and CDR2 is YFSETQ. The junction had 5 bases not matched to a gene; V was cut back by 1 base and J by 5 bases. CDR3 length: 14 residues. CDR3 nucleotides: TGCGCCAGCAGCTTGATCACAGGGGGGAACGAGCAGTACTTC. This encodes CASSLITGGNEQYF.

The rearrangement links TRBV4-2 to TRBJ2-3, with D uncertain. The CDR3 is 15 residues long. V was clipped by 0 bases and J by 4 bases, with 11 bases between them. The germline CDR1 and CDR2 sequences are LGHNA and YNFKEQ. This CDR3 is CASSQDLGKADTQYF. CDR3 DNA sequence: TGTGCCAGCAGCCAAGATCTTGGGAAGGCAGATACGCAGTATTTT.

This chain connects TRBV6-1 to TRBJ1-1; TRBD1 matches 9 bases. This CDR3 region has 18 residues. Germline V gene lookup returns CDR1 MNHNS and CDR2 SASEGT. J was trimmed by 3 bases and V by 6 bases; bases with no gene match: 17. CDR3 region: CASRPGQGSPGGYTEAFF. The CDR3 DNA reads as TGTGCCAGCAGGCCGGGACAGGGATCCCCAGGAGGCTACACTGAAGCTTTCTTT.

The CDR3 loop is CSVEASGTQYF. The CDR3 coding sequence is TGCAGCGTTGAAGCCTCGGGCACGCAGTATTTT. The rearrangement links TRBV29-1 to TRBJ2-3; D is unresolved. The ends were cut back, 1 base at V and 9 bases at J, with 8 bases in the middle. Germline V lookup: CDR1 SQVTM, CDR2 ANQGSEA. CDR3 length equals 11 residues.

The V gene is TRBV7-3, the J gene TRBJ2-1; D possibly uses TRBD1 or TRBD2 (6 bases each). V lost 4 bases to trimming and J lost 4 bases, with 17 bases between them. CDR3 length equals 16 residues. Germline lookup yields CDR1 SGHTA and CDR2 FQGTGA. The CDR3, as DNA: TGTGCCAGCAGCTCCCGGACGGGGGCCGGGTACAATGAGCAGTTCTTC. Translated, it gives CASSSRTGAGYNEQFF.

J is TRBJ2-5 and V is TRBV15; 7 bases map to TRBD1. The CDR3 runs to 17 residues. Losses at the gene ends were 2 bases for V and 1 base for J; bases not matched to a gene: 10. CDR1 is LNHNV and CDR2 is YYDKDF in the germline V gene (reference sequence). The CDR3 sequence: CATSRPKGAPAQETQYF. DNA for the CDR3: TGTGCCACCAGCAGACCCAAGGGGGCGCCAGCCCAAGAGACCCAGTACTTC. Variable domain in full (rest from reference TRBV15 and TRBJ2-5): DAMVIQNPRYQVTQFGKPVTLSCSQTLNHNVMYWYQQKSSQAPKLLFHYYDKDFNNEADTPDNFQSRRPNTSFCFLDIRSPGLGDTAMYLCATSRPKGAPAQETQYFGPGTRLLVL.

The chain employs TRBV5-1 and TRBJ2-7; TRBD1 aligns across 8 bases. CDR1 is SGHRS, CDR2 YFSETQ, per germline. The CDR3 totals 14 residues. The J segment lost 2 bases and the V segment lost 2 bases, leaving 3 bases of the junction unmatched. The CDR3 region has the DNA TGCGCCAGCAGCTTCACAGGGGGTCCCTACGAGCAGTACTTC. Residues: CASSFTGGPYEQYF.

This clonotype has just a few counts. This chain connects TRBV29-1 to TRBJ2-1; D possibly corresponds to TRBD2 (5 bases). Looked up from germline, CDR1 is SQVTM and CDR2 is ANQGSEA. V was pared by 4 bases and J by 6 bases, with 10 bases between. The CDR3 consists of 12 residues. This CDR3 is CSVGSAGNEQFF. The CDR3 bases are TGCAGCGTTGGTTCGGCGGGCAATGAGCAGTTCTTC.

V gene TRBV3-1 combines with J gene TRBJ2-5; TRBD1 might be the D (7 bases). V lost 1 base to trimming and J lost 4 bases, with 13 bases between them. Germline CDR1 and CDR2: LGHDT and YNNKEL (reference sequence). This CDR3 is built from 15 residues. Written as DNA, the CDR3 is TGTGCCAGCAGCCAAGGGATGCAGGGGGGAGAGACCCAGTACTTC. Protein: CASSQGMQGGETQYF.

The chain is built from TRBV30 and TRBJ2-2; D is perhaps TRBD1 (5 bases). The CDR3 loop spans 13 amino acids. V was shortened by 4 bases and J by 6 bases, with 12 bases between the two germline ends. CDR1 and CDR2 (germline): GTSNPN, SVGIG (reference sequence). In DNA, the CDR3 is TGTGCCTGGATAGAAGGGGTAGCCGGGGAGCTGTTTTTT. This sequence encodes CAWIEGVAGELFF.

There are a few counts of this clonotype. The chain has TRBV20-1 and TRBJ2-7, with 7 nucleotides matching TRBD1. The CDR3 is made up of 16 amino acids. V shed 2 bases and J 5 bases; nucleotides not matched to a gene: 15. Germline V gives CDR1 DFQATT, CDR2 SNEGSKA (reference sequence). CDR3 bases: TGCAGTGCTAGATCGTACGGACAGGCCCTCGGCCACGAGCAGTACTTC. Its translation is CSARSYGQALGHEQYF.

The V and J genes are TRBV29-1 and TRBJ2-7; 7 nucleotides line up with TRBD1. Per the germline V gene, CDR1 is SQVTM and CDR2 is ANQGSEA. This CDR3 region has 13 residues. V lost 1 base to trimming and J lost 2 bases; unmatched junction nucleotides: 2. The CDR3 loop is CSVEGQGAYEQYF. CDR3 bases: TGCAGCGTTGAAGGGCAGGGGGCCTACGAGCAGTACTTC.

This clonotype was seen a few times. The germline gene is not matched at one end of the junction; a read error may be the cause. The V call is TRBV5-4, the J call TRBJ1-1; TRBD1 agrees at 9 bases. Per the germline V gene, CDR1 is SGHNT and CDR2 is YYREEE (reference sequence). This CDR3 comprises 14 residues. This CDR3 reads CASSRKQGALSTVF. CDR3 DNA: TGTGCCAGCAGCCGAAAACAGGGGGCGCTGAGTACTGTCTTT.

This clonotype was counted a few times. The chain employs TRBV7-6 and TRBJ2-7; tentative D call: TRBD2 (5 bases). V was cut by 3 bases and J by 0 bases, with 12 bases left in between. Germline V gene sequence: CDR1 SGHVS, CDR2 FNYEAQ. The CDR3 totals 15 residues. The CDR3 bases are TGTGCCAGCAGCTTCGGGATGGAACTCTCCTACGAGCAGTACTTC. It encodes CASSFGMELSYEQYF.

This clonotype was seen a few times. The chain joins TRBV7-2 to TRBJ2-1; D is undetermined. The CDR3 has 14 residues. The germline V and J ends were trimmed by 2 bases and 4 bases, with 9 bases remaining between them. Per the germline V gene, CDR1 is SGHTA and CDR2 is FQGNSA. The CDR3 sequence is CASSLMGSYNEQFF. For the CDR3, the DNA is TGTGCCAGCAGCTTAATGGGGTCGTACAATGAGCAGTTCTTC. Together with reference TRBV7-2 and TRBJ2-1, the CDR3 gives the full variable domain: GAGVSQSPSNKVTEKGKDVELRCDPISGHTALYWYRQSLGQGLEFLIYFQGNSAPDKSGLPSDRFSAERTGGSVSTLTIQRTQQEDSAVYLCASSLMGSYNEQFFGPGTRLTVL.

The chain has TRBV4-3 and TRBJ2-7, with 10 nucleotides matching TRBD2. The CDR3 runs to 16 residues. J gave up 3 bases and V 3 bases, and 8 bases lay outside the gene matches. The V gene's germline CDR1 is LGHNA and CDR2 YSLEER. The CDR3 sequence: CASSHLPGLARYEQYF. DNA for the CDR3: TGCGCCAGCAGCCACCTTCCGGGACTAGCGCGCTACGAGCAGTACTTC.

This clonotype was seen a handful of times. CDR3 nucleotides: TGTGCCAGCAGCTTCCTACCGGGACAGGGAGTTTACGAGCAGTACTTC. Amino acids: CASSFLPGQGVYEQYF. This chain links TRBV5-8 with TRBJ2-7; 9 nucleotides agree with TRBD1. Germline CDR1 and CDR2: SGHTS and YDEGEE. The CDR3 is 16 amino acids. The ends lost 2 bases at V and 4 bases at J; junction bases unmatched: 10.